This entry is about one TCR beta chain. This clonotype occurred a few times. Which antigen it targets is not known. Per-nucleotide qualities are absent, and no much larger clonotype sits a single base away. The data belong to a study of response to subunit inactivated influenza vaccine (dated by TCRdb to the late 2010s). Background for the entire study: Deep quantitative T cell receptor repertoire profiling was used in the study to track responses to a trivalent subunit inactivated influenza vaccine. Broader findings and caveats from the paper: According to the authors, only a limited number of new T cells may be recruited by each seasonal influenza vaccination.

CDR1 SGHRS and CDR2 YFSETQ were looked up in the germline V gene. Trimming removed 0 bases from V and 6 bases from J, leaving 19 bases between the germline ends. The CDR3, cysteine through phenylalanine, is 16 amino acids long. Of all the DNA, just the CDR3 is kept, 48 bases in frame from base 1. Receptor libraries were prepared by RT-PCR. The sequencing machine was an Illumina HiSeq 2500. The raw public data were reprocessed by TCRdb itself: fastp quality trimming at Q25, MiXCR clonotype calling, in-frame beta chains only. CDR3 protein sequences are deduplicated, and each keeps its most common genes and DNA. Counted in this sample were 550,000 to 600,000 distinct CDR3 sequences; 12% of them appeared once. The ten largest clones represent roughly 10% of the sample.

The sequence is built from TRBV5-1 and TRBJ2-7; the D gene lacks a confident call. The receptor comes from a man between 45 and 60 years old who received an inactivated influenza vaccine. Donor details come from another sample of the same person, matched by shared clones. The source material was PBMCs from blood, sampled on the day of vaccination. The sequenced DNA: TGCGCCAGCAGCTTGGTAGTCAGTTCTCCCCGAACCGAGCAGTACTTC. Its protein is CASSLVVSSPRTEQYF.